This T cell receptor (beta chain) is from a study of blood T cell repertoires in COVID-19. TCRdb's copy holds only in-frame clones and misses some; the assay was immunoSEQ multiplex PCR. Counted here are some 230,000 clones, approximately 84% occurring once; the ten biggest clones make up 15%. Trimming shortened V by 0 bases and J by 2 bases, and 7 bases separated the two germline ends. Germline CDR1 reads PRHDT; CDR2 reads FYEKMQ (reference sequence). This CDR3 has 14 residues. Either two negative PCRs, clearance, or symptom resolution qualified Cohort 3 donors as recovered. Remarks on this clone: This sample includes further DNA sequences coding for the same CDR3.

Specimen: PBMCs or T cells enriched from blood (not recorded which). This chain links TRBV13 with TRBJ1-1; D might be TRBD1 (6 bases). This TCR was sampled from a man in his forties who had recovered from COVID-19. DNA of the CDR3: TGTGCCAGCAGCTTAGGACAGGGTAACACTGAAGCTTTCTTT. Its protein is CASSLGQGNTEAFF.